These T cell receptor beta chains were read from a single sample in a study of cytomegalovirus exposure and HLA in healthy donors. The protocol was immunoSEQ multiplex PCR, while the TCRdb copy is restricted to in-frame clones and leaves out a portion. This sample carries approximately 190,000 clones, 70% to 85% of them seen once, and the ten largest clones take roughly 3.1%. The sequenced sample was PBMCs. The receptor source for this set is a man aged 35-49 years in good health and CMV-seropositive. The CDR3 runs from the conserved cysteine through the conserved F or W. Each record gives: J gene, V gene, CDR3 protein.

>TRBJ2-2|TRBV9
CASSVPGLSHTGELFF
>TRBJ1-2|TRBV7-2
CASSPRVLNGYTF
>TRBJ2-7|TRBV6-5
CASSYNTGGYEQYF
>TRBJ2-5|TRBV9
CASSVAGGYQETQYF
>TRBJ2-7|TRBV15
CATSRDLRGLDEQYF
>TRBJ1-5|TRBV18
CASSVSGVSNQPQHF
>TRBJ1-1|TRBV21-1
CASSKMPRAAGGTEAFF
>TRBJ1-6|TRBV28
CASSGTVNNSPLHF
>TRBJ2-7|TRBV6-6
CASSSRKAPYEQYF
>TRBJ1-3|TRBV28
CASSSPGQGNTIYF
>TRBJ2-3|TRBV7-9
CASSVSGVISTDTQYF
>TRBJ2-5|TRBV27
CASSFSRWETQYF
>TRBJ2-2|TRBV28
CASLDSRTGPGELFF
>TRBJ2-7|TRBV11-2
CASSRLGQGVYEQYF
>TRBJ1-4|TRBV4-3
CASSQSYGQGGPNEKLFF
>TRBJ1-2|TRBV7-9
CASSPPHRHGYTF
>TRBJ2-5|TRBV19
CATTAHRGETQYF
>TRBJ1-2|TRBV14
CASSQGGGALYGYTF
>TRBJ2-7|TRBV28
CASSETSGGYEQYF
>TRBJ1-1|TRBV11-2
CASSQLEEGRTGAFF